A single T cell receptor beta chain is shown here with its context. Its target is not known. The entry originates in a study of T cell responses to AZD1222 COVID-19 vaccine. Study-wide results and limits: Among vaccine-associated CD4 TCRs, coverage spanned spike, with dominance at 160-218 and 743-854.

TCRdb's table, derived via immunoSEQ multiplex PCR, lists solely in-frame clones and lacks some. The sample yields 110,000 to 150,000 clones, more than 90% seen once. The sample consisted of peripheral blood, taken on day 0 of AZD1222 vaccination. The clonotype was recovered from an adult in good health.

Here the CDR3 reads CASSRPGLAGSSSYEQYF. The CDR3 coding sequence is TGTGCCAGCAGCCGACCGGGACTAGCGGGCTCGAGCTCCTACGAGCAGTACTTC. The V call is TRBV5-4, the J call TRBJ2-7; 12 bases line up with TRBD2. There are 18 residues in the CDR3. Germline V CDR1 and CDR2: SGHNT, YYREEE (reference sequence). Losses at the gene ends were 4 bases for V and 0 bases for J; bases not matched to a gene: 11.